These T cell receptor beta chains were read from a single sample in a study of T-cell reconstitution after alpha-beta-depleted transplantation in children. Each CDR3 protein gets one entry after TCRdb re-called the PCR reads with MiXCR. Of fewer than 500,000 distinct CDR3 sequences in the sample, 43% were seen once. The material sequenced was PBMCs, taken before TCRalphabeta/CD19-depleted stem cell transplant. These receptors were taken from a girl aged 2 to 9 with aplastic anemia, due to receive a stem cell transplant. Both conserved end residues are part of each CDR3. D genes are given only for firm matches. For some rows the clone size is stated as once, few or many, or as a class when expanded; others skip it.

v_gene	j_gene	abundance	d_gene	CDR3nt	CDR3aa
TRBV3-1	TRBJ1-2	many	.	TGTGCCAGCAGCCCGGTACGGGGACCCTATGGCTACACCTTC	CASSPVRGPYGYTF
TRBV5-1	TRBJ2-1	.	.	TGCGCCAGCAGCGAGGATGGTTCCTACAATGAGCAGTTCTTC	CASSEDGSYNEQFF
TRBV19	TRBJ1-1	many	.	TGTGCCAGTAGTGCCACGAAGTGGGCTGAAGCTTTCTTT	CASSATKWAEAFF
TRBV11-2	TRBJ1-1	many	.	TGTGCCAGCAGCTTAGCTCAGTTTAACACTGAAGCTTTCTTT	CASSLAQFNTEAFF
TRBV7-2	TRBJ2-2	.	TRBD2	TGTGCCAGCAGCTTAGTGGCGGGGGGGCCGCCCGGGGAGCTGTTTTTT	CASSLVAGGPPGELFF
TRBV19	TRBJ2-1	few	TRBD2	TGTGCCAGTAGTATTTCCTCGAGCGGGAGCTCTATGGATGAGCAGTTCTTC	CASSISSSGSSMDEQFF
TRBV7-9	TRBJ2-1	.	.	TGTGCCAGCAGCTTAGCCGTCAAAGACCCCGGCTGGGAGTTCTTC	CASSLAVKDPGWEFF
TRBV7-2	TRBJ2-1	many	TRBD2	TGTGCCAGCAGCTTAGCTAGAGCGGGAGGGCATGGCAATGAGCAGTTCTTC	CASSLARAGGHGNEQFF
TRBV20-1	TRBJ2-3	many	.	TGCAGTGCAGCGGGCCGAGATACGCAGTATTTT	CSAAGRDTQYF
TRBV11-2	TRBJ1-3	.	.	TGTGCCAGCAGCTTATTGATTGGCGGTTCCGGCTCTGGAAACACCATATATTTT	CASSLLIGGSGSGNTIYF
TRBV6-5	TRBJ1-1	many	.	TGTGCCAGCAGTTTTGCCAAGGGCACTGAAGCTTTCTTT	CASSFAKGTEAFF